Listed below are T cell receptor beta chains from one sample, sequenced in a study of T cell repertoires in cytomegalovirus infection. The antigens these receptors bind are not known. TCRdb redid the calling of the reads with MiXCR, one entry per CDR3 protein. This sample has around 230,000 distinct CDR3 sequences, with 30% to 45% found just once. Sequenced material: CD8+ T cells from cultured PBMCs, taken from culture after CMV antigen stimulation. These receptors came from a human donor in good health (CMV status not recorded). Some clones in this sample may be carry-over from other donors' samples. Both conserved end residues are part of each CDR3. The D gene is left open where the match is weak. Clone size, where shown, is once, few, many, or a class for clones that have expanded.

TRBD2	NA	TRBJ2-3	18	TRBV5-1	TGCGCCAGCAGACCCACTAGCGGGGGAGAATTTAGCACAGATACGCAGTATTTT	CASRPTSGGEFSTDTQYF
TRBD1	NA	TRBJ2-4	14	TRBV6-6	TGTGCCAGCAGTCCACTGACAGGGGGAAACATTCAGTACTTC	CASSPLTGGNIQYF
NA	few	TRBJ2-1	18	TRBV28	TGTGCCAGCAGTTACCCAAATATTTCTGGGGTCGCCTGGAGTGAGCAGTTCTTC	CASSYPNISGVAWSEQFF
NA	NA	TRBJ2-7	14	TRBV20-1	TGCAGTGCTCATAGGGGGGGGGTCTCCTACGAGCAGTACTTC	CSAHRGGVSYEQYF
TRBD2	NA	TRBJ2-2	16	TRBV28	TGTGCCAGCGCCCGCGAGCTAGCGGTGTACACCGGGGAGCTGTTTTTT	CASARELAVYTGELFF
TRBD2	NA	TRBJ2-2	16	TRBV12-3/TRBV12-4	TGTGCCAGCAGTTTCCTGGGACTAGCGGCCACCGGGGAGCTGTTTTTT	CASSFLGLAATGELFF
NA	few	TRBJ2-1	13	TRBV7-9	TGTGCCAGCATCGGACCGATGGGAGATGAGCAGTTCTTC	CASIGPMGDEQFF
NA	few	TRBJ2-1	14	TRBV7-7	TGTGCTAGCAGCGCTCCAGGACGGAACAATGAGCAGTTCTTC	CASSAPGRNNEQFF
NA	NA	TRBJ2-5	14	TRBV7-8	TGTGCCAGCAGCTTATCCGGGAACAGGGAGACCCAGTACTTC	CASSLSGNRETQYF
NA	NA	TRBJ2-7	13	TRBV10-3	TGTGCCATCACGGCCGGGGAAACCTACGAGCAGTACTTC	CAITAGETYEQYF
NA	NA	TRBJ1-5	13	TRBV10-2	TGCGCCAGCGGGGACACTAGCAATCAGCCCCAGCATTTT	CASGDTSNQPQHF
NA	few	TRBJ1-2	14	TRBV29-1	TGCAGCGTTGATTCGGGGCCTGAAGGCTATGGCTACACCTTC	CSVDSGPEGYGYTF
NA	NA	TRBJ2-3	15	TRBV5-1	TGCGCCAGCAGCTTTCGAAAAGGGAGCACAGATACGCAGTATTTT	CASSFRKGSTDTQYF
NA	NA	TRBJ1-2	14	TRBV12-3/TRBV12-4	TGTGCCAGCAGTCTTGGGCGTGGGGGCTATGGCTACACCTTC	CASSLGRGGYGYTF
TRBD1	NA	TRBJ1-3	16	TRBV20-1	TGCAGTGCTAGAGGTTTGGACAGGGGCTACGGAAACACCATATATTTT	CSARGLDRGYGNTIYF
NA	few	TRBJ1-4	15	TRBV7-9	TGTGCCAGCAGCCCATACATGAGGGGAAATGAAAAACTGTTTTTT	CASSPYMRGNEKLFF
NA	few	TRBJ2-2	17	TRBV6-6	TGTGCCAGCAGTGGGCACAAGAGGCGACCGAGGGGCGGGGAGCTGTTTTTT	CASSGHKRRPRGGELFF
TRBD1	NA	TRBJ1-4	18	TRBV4-2	TGTGCCAGCAGCCGACCGGGACAGGGTTTGTCGGCTAATGAAAAACTGTTTTTT	CASSRPGQGLSANEKLFF
TRBD2	few	TRBJ2-3	15	TRBV7-9	TGTGCCAGCATACTAGCGGGACGTCGGGCAGATACGCAGTATTTT	CASILAGRRADTQYF
NA	few	TRBJ2-3	15	TRBV7-6	TGTGCCAGCAGCTTAGCTGGAATGCACGCAGATACGCAGTATTTT	CASSLAGMHADTQYF
NA	NA	TRBJ2-5	16	TRBV2	TGTGCCAGCAGAGGGGACCGGGACGCCTTCCAGGAGACCCAGTACTTC	CASRGDRDAFQETQYF
TRBD2	many	TRBJ2-5	17	TRBV6-6	TGTGCCAGCAGCCCCCGACTGGGACTAGCGGGGAAAGAGACCCAGTACTTC	CASSPRLGLAGKETQYF
NA	NA	TRBJ1-5	13	TRBV20-1	TGCAGTGCCACTGTGCAGGATAATCAGTCCCAGCATTTT	CSATVQDNQSQHF
TRBD2	NA	TRBJ2-7	14	TRBV18	TGTGCCAGCTCACTTAGCGGGGAGGGCTTCGAGCAGTACTTC	CASSLSGEGFEQYF
TRBD1	NA	TRBJ1-4	15	TRBV7-9	TGTGCCAGCAGCTTACCGGGACAGGAATTTGAAAAACTGTTTTTT	CASSLPGQEFEKLFF
NA	few	TRBJ2-1	14	TRBV27	TGTGCCAGCAGTTTATCTGGCTATTACAATGAGCAGTTCTTC	CASSLSGYYNEQFF
NA	NA	TRBJ1-2	15	TRBV2	TGTGCCAGAAAGGAAAGCCTCTCCCCCTGGGTAGGCTCCACCTTC	CARKESLSPWVGSTF
NA	NA	TRBJ2-1	14	TRBV5-1	TGCGCCAGCAGCTTGAGAGGTCAGTACAATGAGCAGTTCTTC	CASSLRGQYNEQFF
NA	few	TRBJ1-6	13	TRBV12-3/TRBV12-4	TGTGCCAGCAGTCGGGACAAGGGATCACCCCTCCACTTT	CASSRDKGSPLHF
TRBD2	once	TRBJ2-1	13	TRBV4-1	TGCGCCAGCAGCCGAGGGACTACCAATGAGCAGTTCTTC	CASSRGTTNEQFF
TRBD2	NA	TRBJ2-1	16	TRBV6-5	TGTGCCAGCAGTTACTCGAGGCTAGCGGGAGAGCATGAGCAGTTCTTC	CASSYSRLAGEHEQFF
NA	few	TRBJ2-1	14	TRBV19	TGTGCCAGTAGTATACGCCCCCAGTACAATGAGCAGTTCTTC	CASSIRPQYNEQFF
NA	NA	TRBJ2-7	17	TRBV5-4	TGTGCCAGCAGCTTGGCTGGCGGGACAGAGACCTCCTATGAGCAGTACTTC	CASSLAGGTETSYEQYF
NA	NA	TRBJ2-4	20	TRBV15	TGTGCCACCAGCAGAGAGAGGGGCAGACTAGATCCTCTAGCCAAAAACATTCAGTACTTC	CATSRERGRLDPLAKNIQYF
NA	NA	TRBJ2-1	14	TRBV15	TGTGCCACCAGCAGTCGGGGCTCCTACAATGAGCAGTTCTTC	CATSSRGSYNEQFF
NA	NA	TRBJ2-1	9	TRBV20-1	TGCAGTGTCATGCTTGCGCAGTTCTTC	CSVMLAQFF
NA	few	TRBJ2-3	16	TRBV7-2	TGTGCCAGCAGCTTAGCCGGGGCAGGGGAAGGAGATACGCAGTATTTT	CASSLAGAGEGDTQYF
NA	NA	TRBJ2-7	13	TRBV19	TGTGCCAGTGCGAGAGGGTATCCCTACGAGCAGTACTTC	CASARGYPYEQYF
NA	NA	TRBJ1-2	14	TRBV5-4	TGTGCTACCGGACAAGGGGTTTCATACTATGGCTACACCTTC	CATGQGVSYYGYTF
NA	NA	TRBJ1-6	16	TRBV29-1	TGCAGCGTTGAAGAAGGAGCGGACTCCTATAATTCACCCCTCCACTTT	CSVEEGADSYNSPLHF
NA	NA	TRBJ2-7	16	TRBV7-9	TGTGCCAGCAGCTTTGGGGGGACACGGAGCTCCTACGAGCAGTACTTC	CASSFGGTRSSYEQYF
NA	NA	TRBJ2-7	14	TRBV4-1	TGCGCCAGCAGCCAAGATCGAGAGGCGTACGAGCAGTACTTC	CASSQDREAYEQYF
NA	NA	TRBJ2-1	15	TRBV11-1	TGTGCCAGCAGCTTTGAAGGGAACCCCTACAATGAGCAGTTCTTC	CASSFEGNPYNEQFF
NA	few	TRBJ2-7	14	TRBV5-6	TGTGCCAGCAGCCCACGGAGGGTGAGGTACGAGCAGTACTTC	CASSPRRVRYEQYF
NA	NA	TRBJ2-5	15	TRBV11-2	TGTGCCAGCAGCTTAAGTAAAGGGCTTGGAGAGACCCAGTACTTC	CASSLSKGLGETQYF
NA	few	TRBJ1-2	17	TRBV7-6	TGTGCCAGCAGCTTAGTAGGGGGGACCGAAGCTAACTATGGCTACACCTTC	CASSLVGGTEANYGYTF
NA	once	TRBJ1-1	12	TRBV19	TGTGCCAGTAACGGTGAAGGGACTGAAGCTTTCTTT	CASNGEGTEAFF
TRBD1	once	TRBJ2-7	16	TRBV27	TGTGCCAGCGTAGGTCTTGGACAGGGGGCGACCTACGAGCAGTACTTC	CASVGLGQGATYEQYF
TRBD1	NA	TRBJ2-1	12	TRBV29-1	TGCAGCGTTGAAGATCAGGGGGTCGAGCAGTTCTTC	CSVEDQGVEQFF
NA	NA	TRBJ2-2	14	TRBV7-9	TGTGCCAGCAGCCCGCCCCTAAACACCGGGGAGCTGTTTTTT	CASSPPLNTGELFF
TRBD2	NA	TRBJ2-1	16	TRBV29-1	TGCAGCGTTGTAGGGTCCCCTAGCGGAAATTACAATGAGCAGTTCTTC	CSVVGSPSGNYNEQFF
TRBD2	NA	TRBJ2-1	18	TRBV12-3/TRBV12-4	TGTGCCAGCAGACTATCTAGCGGGGGGTCGAGCTCCTACAATGAGCAGTTCTTC	CASRLSSGGSSSYNEQFF